The entry below gives a single TCR beta chain sequence along with its context. The germline CDR1 and CDR2 sequences are ENHRY and SYGVKD. V shed 3 bases and J 4 bases; nucleotides not matched to a gene: 5. This CDR3 has 14 residues. This specimen belongs to a study of blood T cell repertoires in COVID-19. How the authors handled the data: Estimation of nucleated cell counts relied on the amplification of reference gene primers. TCRdb's table, derived via immunoSEQ multiplex PCR, lists solely in-frame clones and lacks some. Clone size and V and J calls were adopted from that table, with D and trimming inferred from the DNA. The sample shows 300,000 to 500,000 clones, roughly 88% of them seen only once. Study members were between about 18 and 95 years old and lived in about two dozen US regions.

Sequences were obtained from PBMCs or T cells enriched from blood (not recorded which). The chain recombines TRBV10-3 with TRBJ1-1; 7 bases are shared with TRBD1. The TCR comes from a woman between 25 and 40 years old with acute COVID-19. The CDR3 DNA reads as TGTGCCATCAGTGAAATGACAGGGATCACTGAAGCTTTCTTT. Translated, it gives CAISEMTGITEAFF.